This T cell receptor (beta chain) was observed in a study of CD8 T cells in Susac syndrome. Random hexamers were used to reverse transcribe roughly 0.45 to 1 ug of RNA. TCRdb analysed the immunoSEQ multiplex PCR reads with MiXCR anew, one entry per CDR3 protein. Among about 200,000 distinct CDR3 sequences listed, 85% to 95% were seen once. The CDR3 totals 13 residues. The J segment lost 4 bases and the V segment lost 4 bases, leaving 5 bases of the junction unmatched. CDR1 and CDR2 from the germline V gene are SQVTM and ANQGSEA. V gene TRBV29-1 combines with J gene TRBJ2-3, with 7 bases fitting TRBD2. Sequencing was performed on CD4+ T cells from PBMCs. This TCR came from a human donor in good health. This chain's CDR3 is CSVGRGEADTQYF. CDR3 nucleotides: TGCAGCGTTGGTCGGGGGGAGGCAGATACGCAGTATTTT.